The rows below give T cell receptor beta chains drawn from one sample of a study of blood T cell repertoires in COVID-19. TCRdb's copy holds only in-frame clones and misses some; the assay was immunoSEQ multiplex PCR. The data hold 200,000 to 300,000 clones, with more than 80% observed a single time. Sequencing used PBMCs or T cells enriched from blood (not recorded which). These receptor sequences come from a man aged 50-59 years who had been exposed to COVID-19. The CDR3 runs from the conserved cysteine through the conserved F or W. D genes are given only for firm matches. Not all rows give a size; the values are once, few, many and, for expanded clones, a class.

d_gene: -
v_gene: TRBV5-6
abundance: -
j_gene: TRBJ2-1
CDR3aa: CASSLYSTGYNEQFF
CDR3nt: TGTGCCAGCAGCTTGTACTCTACGGGGTACAATGAGCAGTTCTTC

d_gene: TRBD2
v_gene: TRBV14
abundance: -
j_gene: TRBJ2-3
CDR3aa: CASSQDGASGWLAGVPSTDTQYF
CDR3nt: TGTGCCAGCAGCCAAGATGGAGCCTCGGGATGGCTAGCGGGAGTCCCTAGCACAGATACGCAGTATTTT

d_gene: -
v_gene: TRBV19
abundance: -
j_gene: TRBJ2-6
CDR3aa: CASSIQGASGANVLTF
CDR3nt: TGTGCCAGTAGCATACAGGGCGCCTCTGGGGCCAACGTCCTGACTTTC

d_gene: -
v_gene: TRBV21-1
abundance: -
j_gene: TRBJ1-3
CDR3aa: CASSPGTVGNTIYF
CDR3nt: TGTGCCAGCAGCCCCGGGACAGTAGGAAACACCATATATTTT

d_gene: -
v_gene: TRBV20-1
abundance: -
j_gene: TRBJ1-1
CDR3aa: CSARGAVEAFF
CDR3nt: TGCAGTGCTAGAGGGGCAGTTGAAGCTTTCTTT

d_gene: -
v_gene: TRBV6-6
abundance: -
j_gene: TRBJ2-2
CDR3aa: CATLNGLSTGELFF
CDR3nt: TGTGCCACCCTAAACGGACTTAGTACCGGGGAGCTGTTTTTT

d_gene: TRBD1
v_gene: TRBV2
abundance: once
j_gene: TRBJ1-5
CDR3aa: CASNRDRGLVGQPQHF
CDR3nt: TGTGCCAGCAACCGGGACAGGGGGCTTGTGGGTCAGCCCCAGCATTTT

d_gene: -
v_gene: TRBV24-1
abundance: -
j_gene: TRBJ1-5
CDR3aa: CATSDPYQPQHF
CDR3nt: TGTGCCACCAGTGATCCTTATCAGCCCCAGCATTTT

d_gene: TRBD1
v_gene: TRBV19
abundance: once
j_gene: TRBJ2-7
CDR3aa: CASSINRGYEQYF
CDR3nt: TGTGCCAGTAGTATTAACAGGGGTTACGAGCAGTACTTC

d_gene: TRBD1
v_gene: TRBV18
abundance: -
j_gene: TRBJ1-4
CDR3aa: CASSPPGDRANEKLFF
CDR3nt: TGTGCCAGCTCACCACCGGGAGACAGGGCTAATGAAAAACTGTTTTTT

d_gene: -
v_gene: TRBV5-1
abundance: -
j_gene: TRBJ1-1
CDR3aa: CASSQGPGTNTEAFF
CDR3nt: TGCGCCAGCAGCCAGGGGCCGGGGACGAACACTGAAGCTTTCTTT